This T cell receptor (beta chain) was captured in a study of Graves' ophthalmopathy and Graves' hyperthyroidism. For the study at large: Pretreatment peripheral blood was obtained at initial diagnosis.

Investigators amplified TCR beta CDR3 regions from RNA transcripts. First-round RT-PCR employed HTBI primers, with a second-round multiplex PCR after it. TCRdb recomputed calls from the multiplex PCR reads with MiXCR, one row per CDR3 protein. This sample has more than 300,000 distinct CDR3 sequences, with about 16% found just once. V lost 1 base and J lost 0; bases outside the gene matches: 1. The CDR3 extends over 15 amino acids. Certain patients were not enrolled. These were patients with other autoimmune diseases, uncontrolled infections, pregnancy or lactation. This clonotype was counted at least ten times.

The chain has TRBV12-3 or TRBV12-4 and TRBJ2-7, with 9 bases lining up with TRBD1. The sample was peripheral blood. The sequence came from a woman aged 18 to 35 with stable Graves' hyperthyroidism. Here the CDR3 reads CASSLGTGASYEQYF. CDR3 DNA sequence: TGTGCCAGCAGTTTAGGGACAGGGGCCTCCTACGAGCAGTACTTC.